The sequence of this T cell receptor (beta chain) was determined in a study of blood T cell repertoires in COVID-19. The assay was immunoSEQ multiplex PCR, and TCRdb's table has in-frame clones only and misses some. The repertoire holds about 150,000 clones, with 75% to 85% as singletons. The sequence came from a woman between 45 and 65 years old with acute or convalescent COVID-19. The specimen was peripheral blood.

DNA for the CDR3: TGTGCCAGCGGACCCGGGGGAACTAGCACAGATACGCAGTATTTT. Its translation: CASGPGGTSTDTQYF. This chain uses TRBV9 with TRBJ2-3; the D gene is possibly TRBD2 (6 bases). V lost 7 bases and J lost 0, with 15 bases in between. This CDR3 comprises 15 residues. CDR1 SGDLS and CDR2 YYNGEE come from the germline V gene.